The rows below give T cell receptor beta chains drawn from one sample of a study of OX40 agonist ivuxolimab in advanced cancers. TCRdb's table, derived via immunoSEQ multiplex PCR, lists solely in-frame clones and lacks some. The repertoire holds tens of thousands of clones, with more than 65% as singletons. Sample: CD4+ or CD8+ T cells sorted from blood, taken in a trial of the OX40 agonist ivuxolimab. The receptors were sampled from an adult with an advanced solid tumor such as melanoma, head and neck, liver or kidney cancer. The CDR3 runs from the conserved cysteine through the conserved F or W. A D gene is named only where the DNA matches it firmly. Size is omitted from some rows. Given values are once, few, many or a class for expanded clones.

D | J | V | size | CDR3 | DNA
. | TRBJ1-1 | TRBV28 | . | CASSFPTGNTEAFF | TGTGCCAGCAGTTTCCCGACAGGGAACACTGAAGCTTTCTTT
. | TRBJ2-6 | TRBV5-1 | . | CASSLGGAGANVLTF | TGCGCCAGCAGCCTGGGGGGTGCTGGGGCCAACGTCCTGACTTTC
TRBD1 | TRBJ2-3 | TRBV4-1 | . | CASSQEVHRGLDTQYF | TGCGCCAGCAGCCAAGAAGTGCACAGGGGGTTAGATACGCAGTATTTT
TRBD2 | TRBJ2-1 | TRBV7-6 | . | CASSTTLAGGPDEQFF | TGTGCCAGCAGCACAACATTAGCGGGAGGGCCAGATGAGCAGTTCTTC
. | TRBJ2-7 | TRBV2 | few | CASRRWDLDYEQYF | TGTGCCAGCAGGAGATGGGATCTCGACTACGAGCAGTACTTC
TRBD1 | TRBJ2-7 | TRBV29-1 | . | CSVARDRDSYEQYF | TGCAGCGTAGCCCGGGACAGGGACTCCTACGAGCAGTACTTC
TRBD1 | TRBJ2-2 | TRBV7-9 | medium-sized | CARQGEGNTGELFF | TGTGCCCGACAGGGGGAAGGGAACACCGGGGAGCTGTTTTTT
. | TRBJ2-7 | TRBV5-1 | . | CASSPGTVVPYEQYF | TGCGCCAGCAGCCCTGGGACGGTAGTCCCCTACGAGCAGTACTTC
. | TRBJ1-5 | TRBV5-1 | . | CASSLEVNQPQHF | TGCGCCAGCAGCTTGGAGGTTAATCAGCCCCAGCATTTT
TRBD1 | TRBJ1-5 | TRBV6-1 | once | CASSESPGTAQPQHF | TGTGCCAGCAGTGAAAGTCCCGGGACAGCTCAGCCCCAGCATTTT
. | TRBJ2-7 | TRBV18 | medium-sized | CASSPQESEQYF | TGTGCCAGCTCACCACAAGAATCAGAGCAGTACTTC
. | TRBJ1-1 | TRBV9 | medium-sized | CASSGSSTRGKMNTEAFF | TGTGCCAGCAGCGGGAGTTCGACCCGCGGGAAGATGAACACTGAAGCTTTCTTT
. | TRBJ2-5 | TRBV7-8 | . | CASSSLLAGDRETQYF | TGTGCCAGCAGTTCACTCCTCGCGGGTGATAGGGAGACCCAGTACTTC
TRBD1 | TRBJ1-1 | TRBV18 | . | CASSSAGGTEAFF | TGTGCCAGCTCATCCGCAGGGGGCACTGAAGCTTTCTTT
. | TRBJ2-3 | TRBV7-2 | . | CASSLSLGPDTQYF | TGTGCCAGCAGCTTATCGCTAGGTCCAGATACGCAGTATTTT
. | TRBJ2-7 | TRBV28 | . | CASSFRQKGYEQYF | TGTGCCAGCAGTTTTAGGCAAAAGGGCTACGAGCAGTACTTC
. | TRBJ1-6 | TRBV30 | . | CAWREFRGDSPLHF | TGTGCCTGGAGGGAGTTCCGTGGTGATTCACCCCTCCACTTT
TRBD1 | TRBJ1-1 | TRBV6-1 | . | CASSVETGGWRAFF | TGTGCCAGCAGTGTAGAAACAGGGGGCTGGAGGGCTTTCTTT
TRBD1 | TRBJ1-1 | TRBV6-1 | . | CASGLGGAGTEAFF | TGTGCCAGCGGGTTAGGGGGCGCGGGCACTGAAGCTTTCTTT
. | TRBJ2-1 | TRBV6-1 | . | CASRDGGSYNEQFF | TGTGCCAGCAGGGATGGGGGGTCCTACAATGAGCAGTTCTTC
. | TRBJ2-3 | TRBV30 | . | CAWSVRGGRTDTQYF | TGTGCCTGGAGTGTACGCGGCGGGCGCACAGATACGCAGTATTTT
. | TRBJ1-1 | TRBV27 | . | CASSFQRNTEAFF | TGTGCCAGCAGTTTCCAGAGGAACACTGAAGCTTTCTTT
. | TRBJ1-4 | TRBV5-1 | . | CASSLAKEAQGTNEKLFF | TGCGCCAGCAGCTTGGCCAAGGAGGCCCAAGGCACTAATGAAAAACTGTTTTTT
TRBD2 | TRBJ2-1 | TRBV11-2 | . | CASSLGSGGLYNEQFF | TGTGCCAGCAGCTTAGGTAGCGGGGGGTTATACAATGAGCAGTTCTTC
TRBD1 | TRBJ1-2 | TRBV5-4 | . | CASSPRLTGRGCGYTF | TGTGCCAGCAGCCCCCGTCTGACAGGGCGTGGATGTGGCTACACCTTC
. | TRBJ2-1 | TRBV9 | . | CASSVWGTGGEQFF | TGTGCCAGCAGCGTATGGGGTACTGGCGGTGAGCAGTTCTTC
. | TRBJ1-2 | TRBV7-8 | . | CASSFGGEGYGYTF | TGTGCCAGCAGCTTTGGCGGGGAGGGATATGGCTACACCTTC
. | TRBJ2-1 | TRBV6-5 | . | CASSWGNEQFF | TGTGCCAGCTCTTGGGGGAATGAGCAGTTCTTC
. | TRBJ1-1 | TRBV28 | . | CASSPDYTEAFF | TGTGCCAGCAGCCCCGATTACACTGAAGCTTTCTTT
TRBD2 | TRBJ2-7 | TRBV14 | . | CASSQDRGGRAHEQYF | TGTGCCAGCAGCCAAGATCGTGGCGGGAGGGCCCACGAGCAGTACTTC
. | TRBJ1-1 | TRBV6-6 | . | CASSRTGSNTEAFF | TGTGCCAGCAGCCGCACAGGCTCGAACACTGAAGCTTTCTTT
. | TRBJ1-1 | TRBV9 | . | CASSLHVGGNTEAFF | TGTGCCAGCAGTCTTCACGTGGGGGGGAACACTGAAGCTTTCTTT
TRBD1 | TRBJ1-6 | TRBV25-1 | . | CASSPTGGRNSPLHF | TGTGCCAGCAGCCCGACAGGGGGCCGGAATTCACCCCTCCACTTT
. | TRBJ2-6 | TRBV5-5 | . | CASSFGVSGANVLTF | TGTGCCAGCAGCTTCGGCGTCTCTGGGGCCAACGTCCTGACTTTC
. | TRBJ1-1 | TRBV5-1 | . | CASSQVGATEAFF | TGCGCCAGCAGCCAGGTGGGGGCCACTGAAGCTTTCTTT
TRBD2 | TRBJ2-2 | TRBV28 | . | CASRLSGSGNTGELFF | TGTGCCAGCAGACTTAGCGGGAGCGGGAACACCGGGGAGCTGTTTTTT
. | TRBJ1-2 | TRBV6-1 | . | CASSVGQSNYGYTF | TGTGCCAGCAGTGTAGGACAGTCTAACTATGGCTACACCTTC
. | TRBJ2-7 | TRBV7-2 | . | CASSLANEQYF | TGTGCCAGCAGCTTAGCCAACGAGCAGTACTTC
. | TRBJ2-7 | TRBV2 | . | CASSRAEQYF | TGTGCCAGCAGCAGGGCCGAGCAGTACTTC
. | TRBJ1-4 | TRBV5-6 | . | CASSFGPADEKLFF | TGTGCCAGCAGCTTCGGACCCGCAGACGAAAAACTGTTTTTT
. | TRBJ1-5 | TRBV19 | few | CASSDRDSNQPQHF | TGTGCCAGTAGTGATAGGGATAGCAATCAGCCCCAGCATTTT
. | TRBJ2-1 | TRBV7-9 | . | CASSLDQRQDYNEQFF | TGTGCCAGCAGCTTAGATCAGAGGCAAGATTACAATGAGCAGTTCTTC
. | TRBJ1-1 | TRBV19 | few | CASTRVGNTEAFF | TGTGCCAGTACCAGGGTAGGGAACACTGAAGCTTTCTTT
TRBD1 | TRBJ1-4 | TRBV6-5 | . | CASKLTGQGNEKLFF | TGTGCCAGCAAACTCACGGGACAGGGGAATGAAAAACTGTTTTTT
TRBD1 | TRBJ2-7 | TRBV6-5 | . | CASSSRDSSYEQYF | TGTGCCAGCAGTTCCCGGGACAGCTCCTACGAGCAGTACTTC
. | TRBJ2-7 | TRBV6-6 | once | CASSYDSGYEQYF | TGTGCCAGCAGTTACGACAGTGGGTACGAGCAGTACTTC
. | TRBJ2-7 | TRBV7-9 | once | CASRSGVSYEQYF | TGTGCCAGCAGGTCGGGGGTTTCCTACGAGCAGTACTTC
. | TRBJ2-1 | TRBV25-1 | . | CASSSGRDEQFF | TGTGCCAGCAGTTCCGGAAGGGATGAGCAGTTCTTC
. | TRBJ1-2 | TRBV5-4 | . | CASSLWSSRDGYTF | TGTGCCAGCAGCTTGTGGAGCAGTCGAGATGGCTACACCTTC
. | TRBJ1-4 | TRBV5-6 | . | CASSIMTGTNEKLFF | TGTGCCAGCAGCATTATGACAGGAACAAATGAAAAACTGTTTTTT
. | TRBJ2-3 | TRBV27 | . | CASSFINAGTDTQYF | TGTGCCAGCAGTTTCATTAACGCGGGCACAGATACGCAGTATTTT
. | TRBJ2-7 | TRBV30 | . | CAWSKQGGALYEQYF | TGTGCCTGGAGCAAACAGGGAGGGGCCTTGTACGAGCAGTACTTC
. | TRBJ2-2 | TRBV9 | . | CASSTDTAGLTNTGELFF | TGTGCCAGCAGCACAGATACAGCCGGACTTACGAACACCGGGGAGCTGTTTTTT
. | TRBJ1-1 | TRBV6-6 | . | CASSWDLNTEAFF | TGTGCCAGCAGTTGGGACCTGAACACTGAAGCTTTCTTT
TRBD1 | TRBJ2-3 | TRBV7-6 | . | CASSLGQGTGTDTQYF | TGTGCCAGCAGCCTGGGACAGGGTACGGGTACAGATACGCAGTATTTT